The clone carrying this TCR beta chain is a singleton in its sample. The antigen is not known. The data stem from a study of shared clonotypes between healthy human individuals. Background on the study: Per-donor plates numbered three CD4 naive, three CD4 memory, two CD8 naive and one CD8 memory. General observations from the study: The naive CD4 repertoires of a few donors were compared, and around 5% of clonotypes were shared. Estimated richness values were generally larger in naive subsets than in memory subsets.

The assay was carried out at the deep level. Generated by immunoSEQ multiplex PCR, the TCRdb table keeps only in-frame clones and is missing some. This repertoire shows around 1,900,000 clones, about 94% found once; its top ten account for 1.5% to 2%. Naive CD8 cells lacked CD45RO, underwent positive selection for CCR7 and left out terminally differentiated effector memory CD45RA+ cells. Trimming removed 7 bases at V and 0 bases at J, with 12 bases between. The CDR3 totals 14 residues. Germline CDR1 and CDR2: SGHVS and FNYEAQ. Sequencing input: naive CD8+ T cells from PBMCs. The sequence was obtained from a man aged 18-30 years in good health. Some clones in this sample may be carry-over from other donors' samples. The chain recombines TRBV7-6 with TRBJ2-5; D gene uncertain. The CDR3 region is CASKVYENQETQYF. CDR3 DNA: TGTGCCAGCAAGGTTTATGAGAACCAAGAGACCCAGTACTTC.